This is a list of T cell receptor beta chains from one sample in a study of blood T cell repertoires in COVID-19. Produced via immunoSEQ multiplex PCR; TCRdb's table is partial and in-frame only. The top ten hold around 5.5% of the sample, which has roughly 35,000 clones, about 93% seen once. Material: peripheral blood. The receptor source for this set is a human donor in a cohort sampled during active COVID-19. Both conserved end residues are part of each CDR3. A D gene is named only where the DNA matches it firmly. Some rows mark clone size as missing; the rest say once, few, many or name a class of expanded clone.

V	size	D	J	CDR3	DNA
TRBV7-6	.	TRBD1	TRBJ1-1	CASSSRTGWNTEAFF	TGTGCCAGCAGCTCACGGACAGGTTGGAACACTGAAGCTTTCTTT
TRBV7-9	once	TRBD2	TRBJ2-3	CATSLLAGGIDTQYF	TGTGCCACATCCTTACTAGCGGGAGGAATAGATACGCAGTATTTT
TRBV5-8	.	TRBD2	TRBJ2-3	CASSIGLGSTDTQYF	TGTGCCAGCAGCATAGGACTAGGCAGCACAGATACGCAGTATTTT
TRBV5-5	.	.	TRBJ1-4	CASSSGGGSIYEKLFF	TGTGCCAGCAGCTCAGGAGGCGGAAGCATTTATGAAAAACTGTTTTTT
TRBV2	.	TRBD1	TRBJ1-5	CASSGQGGGNQPQHF	TGTGCCAGCAGTGGACAGGGGGGTGGGAATCAGCCCCAGCATTTT
TRBV28	.	.	TRBJ2-6	CASSPWASGANVLTF	TGTGCCAGCAGTCCTTGGGCTTCTGGGGCCAACGTCCTGACTTTC
TRBV18	.	TRBD1	TRBJ2-5	CASSPDRGFKETQYF	TGTGCCAGCTCACCGGACAGGGGGTTCAAAGAGACCCAGTACTTC
TRBV30	.	.	TRBJ1-6	CAWSENRGSNSPLHF	TGTGCCTGGAGTGAAAATAGGGGTTCCAATTCACCCCTCCACTTT
TRBV7-8	.	TRBD1	TRBJ2-7	CASSLVAGQGIYEQYF	TGTGCCAGCAGCTTAGTGGCGGGACAGGGGATCTACGAGCAGTACTTC
TRBV28	.	.	TRBJ2-1	CASKDGYNEQFF	TGTGCCAGCAAAGACGGGTACAATGAGCAGTTCTTC
TRBV24-1	.	.	TRBJ2-2	CATSKSDTGELFF	TGTGCCACCAGTAAGTCGGACACCGGGGAGCTGTTTTTT
TRBV2	.	TRBD1	TRBJ2-5	CASRDGQGETQYF	TGTGCCAGCAGAGACGGACAGGGAGAGACCCAGTACTTC
TRBV24-1	.	TRBD1	TRBJ1-1	CATSGTGGKGAFF	TGTGCCACCAGTGGGACAGGGGGGAAAGGAGCTTTCTTT
TRBV2	.	TRBD1	TRBJ2-7	CASTSGTGSYEQYF	TGTGCCAGCACCTCCGGGACAGGTTCCTACGAGCAGTACTTC
TRBV6-1	.	TRBD1	TRBJ2-7	CASSDRGNEQYF	TGTGCCAGCAGTGACAGGGGGAACGAGCAGTACTTC
TRBV2	.	TRBD2	TRBJ2-2	CASGLLAGPGELFF	TGTGCCAGCGGTCTCCTAGCGGGACCCGGGGAGCTGTTTTTT
TRBV6-6	.	TRBD1	TRBJ1-6	CASSYFPGQYNSPLHF	TGTGCCAGCAGTTATTTTCCGGGACAGTATAATTCACCCCTCCACTTT
TRBV4-1	.	.	TRBJ1-2	CASSQGIEDYYGYTF	TGCGCCAGCAGCCAAGGGATAGAGGACTACTATGGCTACACCTTC
TRBV5-6	.	.	TRBJ2-7	CASSLVLTYEQYF	TGTGCCAGCAGCTTGGTACTGACTTACGAGCAGTACTTC
TRBV6-6	.	TRBD1	TRBJ2-7	CASRKGQAGYEQYF	TGTGCCAGCAGAAAGGGACAGGCGGGCTACGAGCAGTACTTC
TRBV5-1	.	TRBD1	TRBJ2-3	CASSSVQGAGDTQYF	TGCGCCAGCAGCTCCGTACAGGGGGCGGGAGATACGCAGTATTTT
TRBV9	.	TRBD2	TRBJ2-2	CASSVVIGGGGRTPNTGELFF	TGTGCCAGCAGCGTAGTTATCGGGGGGGGCGGGAGGACCCCGAACACCGGGGAGCTGTTTTTT
TRBV29-1	.	TRBD1	TRBJ2-7	CSVEGPGGRYEQYF	TGCAGCGTTGAGGGCCCAGGGGGCAGATACGAGCAGTACTTC
TRBV28	.	TRBD2	TRBJ2-1	CASRGGTSGYNEQFF	TGTGCCAGCAGGGGCGGGACTAGCGGGTACAATGAGCAGTTCTTC
TRBV19	.	TRBD1	TRBJ2-7	CASSMEDRGRYEQYF	TGTGCCAGTAGTATGGAGGACAGGGGGCGGTACGAGCAGTACTTC
TRBV24-1	once	TRBD2	TRBJ2-5	CATSESAGQETQYF	TGTGCCACCAGTGAATCAGCGGGACAAGAGACCCAGTACTTC
TRBV2	few	TRBD2	TRBJ2-7	CASRLAGASYEQYF	TGTGCCAGCAGGCTAGCGGGAGCCTCCTACGAGCAGTACTTC
TRBV2	.	.	TRBJ1-4	CASSEVAANEKLFF	TGTGCCAGCTCAGAAGTGGCAGCTAATGAAAAACTGTTTTTT
TRBV28	.	.	TRBJ1-2	CASSLGGRAYGYTF	TGTGCCAGCAGTTTAGGTGGCAGGGCTTATGGCTACACCTTC
TRBV7-9	.	.	TRBJ1-4	CASSSGLGEKLFF	TGTGCCAGCAGCTCGGGATTGGGTGAAAAACTGTTTTTT
TRBV7-9	.	.	TRBJ2-3	CASSWRVGTDTQYF	TGTGCCAGCAGCTGGAGGGTTGGCACAGATACGCAGTATTTT
TRBV19	.	TRBD2	TRBJ2-7	CASSILAGGSYEQYF	TGTGCCAGTAGTATCCTAGCGGGGGGATCCTACGAGCAGTACTTC
TRBV28	.	.	TRBJ1-2	CASRPFREIYGYTF	TGTGCCAGCAGACCCTTTCGGGAAATCTATGGCTACACCTTC
TRBV30	.	.	TRBJ1-2	CAWSLTTDLNYGYTF	TGTGCCTGGAGTTTAACGACAGACCTCAACTATGGCTACACCTTC
TRBV7-9	.	TRBD1	TRBJ1-2	CASSLADRTNYGYTF	TGTGCCAGCAGCTTAGCGGACAGGACTAACTATGGCTACACCTTC
TRBV5-6	few	.	TRBJ2-5	CASSLLVGEEGETQYF	TGTGCCAGCAGCTTGTTGGTAGGAGAAGAGGGAGAGACCCAGTACTTC
TRBV5-1	.	TRBD1	TRBJ2-7	CASSLDPGTGGTYEQYF	TGCGCCAGCAGCCTGGACCCCGGGACAGGGGGAACCTACGAGCAGTACTTC
TRBV2	.	.	TRBJ2-3	CASSDARVTDTQYF	TGTGCCAGCAGTGACGCCAGGGTTACAGATACGCAGTATTTT
TRBV6-4	medium-sized	TRBD2	TRBJ2-2	CASSDSTGLDGTGELFF	TGTGCCAGCAGTGACTCGACGGGACTAGATGGCACCGGGGAGCTGTTTTTT
TRBV6-1	.	.	TRBJ2-2	CASSENPSTPGELFF	TGTGCCAGCAGTGAAAATCCCTCTACTCCCGGGGAGCTGTTTTTT
TRBV18	.	TRBD1	TRBJ2-6	CASSRLGTAESGANVLTF	TGTGCCAGCTCACGGCTGGGGACAGCGGAATCTGGGGCCAACGTCCTGACTTTC
TRBV18	.	.	TRBJ1-6	CASSPSPGNSPLHF	TGTGCCAGCTCACCTAGTCCCGGTAATTCACCCCTCCACTTT
TRBV6-5	.	.	TRBJ1-2	CASIEDSLIYGYTF	TGTGCCAGCATAGAGGACAGTCTGATTTATGGCTACACCTTC
TRBV5-4	.	TRBD2	TRBJ2-1	CASRSGTSGSQYNEQFF	TGTGCCAGCAGGAGTGGGACTAGCGGGAGCCAGTACAATGAGCAGTTCTTC
TRBV18	.	TRBD2	TRBJ2-7	CASSPRGGEREQYF	TGTGCCAGCTCACCCCGGGGGGGGGAGCGCGAGCAGTACTTC
TRBV19	.	TRBD2	TRBJ2-1	CASSMSIAGVKYEQFF	TGTGCCAGTAGTATGTCCATAGCGGGAGTAAAGTATGAGCAGTTCTTC
TRBV3-1/TRBV3-2	.	.	TRBJ1-5	CASSQDSTVGQPQHF	TGTGCCAGCAGCCAAGATTCGACAGTGGGTCAGCCCCAGCATTTT
TRBV5-1	once	.	TRBJ1-5	CASSLSPNQPQHF	TGCGCCAGCAGCCTCTCTCCCAATCAGCCCCAGCATTTT
TRBV7-9	.	TRBD1	TRBJ1-6	CASSKEGQSNSPLHF	TGTGCCAGCAGCAAAGAGGGACAGAGTAATTCACCCCTCCACTTT
TRBV5-1	.	TRBD1	TRBJ2-7	CASSLDRGAYEQYF	TGCGCCAGCAGCTTGGACAGGGGGGCCTACGAGCAGTACTTC
TRBV2	once	TRBD2	TRBJ2-1	CASSEGGRGYNEQFF	TGTGCCAGCAGTGAAGGCGGGAGGGGCTACAATGAGCAGTTCTTC
TRBV19	.	.	TRBJ1-1	CASSYRLHTEAFF	TGTGCCAGTAGTTACAGGCTACACACTGAAGCTTTCTTT
TRBV24-1	.	.	TRBJ2-5	CATSDPGQEKQETQYF	TGTGCCACCAGTGACCCGGGACAAGAAAAACAAGAGACCCAGTACTTC